Listed here are 18 T cell receptor beta chains from one sample, sequenced in a study of shared clonotypes between healthy human individuals. CD45RO-negative cells were positively selected for CCR7, leaving out terminally differentiated effector memory CD45RA+ cells. This table comes from immunoSEQ multiplex PCR, and its TCRdb copy is limited to in-frame clones, with some not included. Among around 2,000,000 clones, 93% were seen once, and the ten largest hold approximately 1.7%. Input material: naive CD8+ T cells from PBMCs. The receptors were gathered from a man between 18 and 29 years old in good health. Some clones in this sample may be carry-over from other donors' samples.

The chain joins TRBV6-6 to TRBJ2-1, with TRBD2 matching over 8 bases. Losses at the gene ends were 8 bases for V and 3 bases for J; bases not matched to a gene: 9. This CDR3 is 15 amino acids long. The germline V gene has CDR1 MNHNY and CDR2 SVGAGI (reference sequence). The CDR3 region has the DNA TGTGCCAGCGCAGCTCTAGCGGGTGGCTACAATGAGCAGTTCTTC. Translating gives CASAALAGGYNEQFF.

The chain is built from TRBV5-4 and TRBJ2-7, with D tentatively TRBD2 (6 bases). V lost 1 base, J lost 3 bases, and 14 bases lay in between. The CDR3 has 15 amino acids. CDR1 SGHNT and CDR2 YYREEE come from the germline V gene (reference sequence). The CDR3 coding sequence is TGTGCCAGCAGCTTGTCTGGGGACTCGGGCTACGAGCAGTACTTC. It encodes CASSLSGDSGYEQYF.

The CDR3 DNA sequence: TGTGCCAGCAGCCAAGAAAACGAACTAAACATTCAGTACTTC. Translated, it gives CASSQENELNIQYF. The chain uses TRBV14 and TRBJ2-4; D is ambiguous. V was trimmed by 0 bases and J by 6 bases, leaving 9 bases between them. CDR3 size: 14 residues. Germline CDR1 and CDR2: SGHDN and FVKESK.

The rearrangement joins TRBV4-1 to TRBJ2-7; either TRBD1 or TRBD2 may supply D (5 bases each). V lost 3 bases to trimming and J lost 2 bases, with 17 bases between them. Germline CDR1 is MGHRA and CDR2 is YSYEKL. There are 16 residues in the CDR3. CDR3 sequence: CASSHERGPTTYEQYF. The CDR3 DNA reads as TGCGCCAGCAGCCACGAAAGGGGACCAACTACCTACGAGCAGTACTTC.

The chain uses TRBV11-2 and TRBJ2-2; D gene uncertain. The CDR3 totals 16 residues. Germline values: CDR1 SGHAT, CDR2 FQNNGV. V was clipped by 4 bases and J by 0 bases, with 12 bases between them. This chain's CDR3 is CASSSPTYANTGELFF. As DNA, the CDR3 is TGTGCCAGCAGCTCCCCGACATACGCGAACACCGGGGAGCTGTTTTTT.

The V and J genes are TRBV7-3 and TRBJ2-5, with D possibly called TRBD1 or TRBD2 (6 bases each). V shed 1 base and J shed 5 bases, with 11 bases lying between them. The CDR3 runs to 14 residues. Germline V gene sequence: CDR1 SGHTA, CDR2 FQGTGA. This chain's CDR3 is CASSLMGGWETQYF. CDR3 bases: TGTGCCAGCAGCTTAATGGGGGGCTGGGAGACCCAGTACTTC.

The V gene is TRBV7-3, the J gene TRBJ2-2; 8 nucleotides agree with TRBD2. The CDR3 runs to 15 residues. J lost 11 bases, V lost 8 bases, and 16 bases had no gene match. CDR1 is SGHTA and CDR2 is FQGTGA in the germline V gene. In nucleotides, the CDR3 is TGTGCCAGCGGTCCCCCGGGGGGGCCGTCAGACGAGCTGTTTTTT. It codes for CASGPPGGPSDELFF.

The chain uses TRBV7-9 and TRBJ2-3; D is unclear. Germline assignment: CDR1 SEHNR and CDR2 FQNEAQ (reference sequence). This CDR3 has 13 residues. Trimming stripped 0 bases from V and 9 bases from J, with 10 bases between. CDR3 nucleotides: TGTGCCAGCAGCTTAGCTCTGGGCCCAACGCAGTATTTT. Translation: CASSLALGPTQYF.

The chain carries TRBV7-9 and TRBJ2-7; D possibly corresponds to TRBD2 (5 bases). CDR1 is SEHNR, CDR2 FQNEAQ, per germline (reference sequence). V was cut by 5 bases and J by 2 bases, with 10 bases left in between. The CDR3 totals 13 residues. The CDR3 here is CASSDPEAYEQYF. CDR3 in DNA: TGTGCCAGCAGCGACCCGGAGGCCTACGAGCAGTACTTC.

The genes are TRBV9 and TRBJ2-7; D might be TRBD1 (5 bases). Between the trimmed V and J ends, which lost 3 bases and 6 bases, there was a span of 16 bases. The CDR3 has 14 amino acids. CDR1 is SGDLS and CDR2 is YYNGEE in the germline V gene. CDR3 loop: CASSAQGILGEQYF. The CDR3 region has the DNA TGTGCCAGCAGCGCCCAGGGTATCTTGGGCGAGCAGTACTTC.

The rearrangement links TRBV16 to TRBJ2-7, with 8 bases lining up with TRBD2. The CDR3 has 17 amino acids. Trimming at V came to 0 bases and at J to 3 bases, leaving 10 bases not matched to a gene. Per germline, CDR1 KGHSY and CDR2 FQNENV. The CDR3 DNA is TGTGCCAGCAGCCAATCGACGCCGGGACTAGTAGGCTACGAGCAGTACTTC. Amino acids: CASSQSTPGLVGYEQYF.

Regarding this clone: Additional DNA sequences in this sample encode the identical CDR3. The gene calls are TRBV27 and TRBJ2-7; 7 bases are shared with TRBD2. V lost 3 bases, J lost 3 bases, and 2 bases stayed unmatched. The germline V gene encodes CDR1 MNHEY and CDR2 SMNVEV (reference sequence). The CDR3 extends over 13 amino acids. Written as DNA, the CDR3 is TGTGCCAGCAGTTTGACTAGCAGCTACGAGCAGTACTTC. Translated: CASSLTSSYEQYF.

This clone occurred once. One end of the junction fails to match germline, which may point to a read error. The chain carries TRBV19 and TRBJ1-1; tentatively, D is TRBD1 (6 bases). There are 13 residues in the CDR3. In germline, CDR1 is LNHDA, CDR2 SQIVND (reference sequence). The CDR3 reads CASTIVGGTEAFF. In nucleotides, the CDR3 is TGTGCCAGTACTATAGTAGGGGGCACTGAAGCTTTCTTT.

On this clone: Distinct nucleotide sequences in the sample also encode this CDR3. V usage is TRBV5-6 and J usage is TRBJ2-1; 8 nucleotides agree with TRBD2. CDR3 length: 15 amino acids. V lost 1 base and J lost 7; bases outside the gene matches: 7. From germline, CDR1 is SGHDT and CDR2 YYEEEE. CDR3 nucleotide sequence: TGTGCCAGCAGCTTGTTGGCGGGAGGAGGGAATGAGCAGTTCTTC. It encodes CASSLLAGGGNEQFF.

As to this clone: Other nucleotide sequences in the sample specify the same CDR3. V and J are TRBV9 and TRBJ2-7, with TRBD1 identical over 8 bases. The CDR3 contains 16 residues. Germline CDR1 is SGDLS and CDR2 is YYNGEE. J gave up 2 bases and V 0 bases, and 7 bases lay outside the gene matches. CDR3 residues: CASSVGGAGGPYEQYF. In DNA, the CDR3 is TGTGCCAGCAGCGTAGGCGGCGCAGGGGGCCCCTACGAGCAGTACTTC.

DNA of the CDR3: TGCGCCAGCAGCCAAATTACAGGGGCTTACAATGAGCAGTTCTTC. Its protein product is CASSQITGAYNEQFF. The chain has TRBV4-3 and TRBJ2-1; 7 bases line up with TRBD1. The CDR3 consists of 15 residues. CDR1 is LGHNA and CDR2 is YSLEER in the germline V gene. V lost 2 bases to trimming and J lost 4 bases; unmatched junction nucleotides: 5.

The rearrangement links TRBV9 to TRBJ2-2; tentative D call: TRBD1 (6 bases). The CDR3 consists of 16 residues. V shed 0 bases and J shed 5 bases, with 14 bases lying between them. Germline V CDR1 and CDR2: SGDLS, YYNGEE. The CDR3 is CASSVELQGGTGELFF. The DNA of the CDR3 is TGTGCCAGCAGCGTAGAACTACAGGGTGGGACCGGGGAGCTGTTTTTT.

A single count supports this clone. This sequence joins TRBV7-3 and TRBJ1-3; D unclear. Germline loops: CDR1 SGHTA, CDR2 FQGTGA. V was cut by 1 base and J by 0 bases, with 4 bases left in between. The CDR3 spans 14 residues. Here the CDR3 reads CASSLRGSGNTIYF. As DNA, the CDR3 is TGTGCCAGCAGCTTAAGAGGCTCTGGAAACACCATATATTTT.